These 17 T cell receptor beta chains were sequenced from one sample in a study of shared clonotypes between healthy human individuals. Positive CCR7 selection of CD45RO-negative cells yielded the naive CD8 cells, and terminally differentiated effector memory CD45RA+ cells were excluded. Generated by immunoSEQ multiplex PCR, the TCRdb table keeps only in-frame clones and is missing some. There are 450,000 to 700,000 clones in the sample; around 95% occur only once, and roughly 0.1% lies in the top ten. The sequenced material came from naive CD8+ T cells sorted from blood. The receptors originated from a woman in her twenties or thirties in good health.

The J gene is TRBJ2-7, the V gene TRBV7-9; D remains ambiguous. Germline CDR1 and CDR2: SEHNR and FQNEAQ (reference sequence). The CDR3 runs to 15 residues. V dropped 7 bases and J dropped 2 bases, with 18 bases sitting between them. CDR3 coding DNA: TGTGCCAGCATCACCCTCGTCAGGAAAACCTACGAGCAGTACTTC. Encoded protein: CASITLVRKTYEQYF.

This clone was counted between two and nine times. This specimen includes other DNA sequences encoding the same CDR3. The gene calls are TRBV28 and TRBJ2-7; 9 nucleotides match TRBD2. Germline V gives CDR1 MDHEN, CDR2 SYDVKM. With V trimmed by 3 bases and J by 4 bases, 4 bases remained unmatched. The CDR3 extends over 14 amino acids. The CDR3 DNA reads TGTGCCAGCAGTTTTGGGCGGGGGGGATACGAGCAGTACTTC. This sequence encodes CASSFGRGGYEQYF.

The gene calls are TRBV7-2 and TRBJ2-1, with a weak D call TRBD2 (6 bases). The CDR3 covers 15 residues. Trimming pared 3 bases from V and 9 bases from J, leaving 18 bases between. Germline-derived CDR1 and CDR2 are SGHTA and FQGNSA. CDR3 protein: CASSLGLTSYGEQFF. For the CDR3, the DNA is TGTGCCAGCAGCTTGGGACTCACGTCATATGGTGAGCAGTTCTTC.

The chain joins TRBV28 to TRBJ1-1; D gene uncertain. Germline CDR1 reads MDHEN; CDR2 reads SYDVKM. This CDR3 spans 12 amino acids. Trimming shortened V by 5 bases and J by 4 bases, and 8 bases separated the two germline ends. CDR3 region: CASSPYATEAFF. The CDR3, as DNA: TGTGCCAGCAGTCCTTACGCCACTGAAGCTTTCTTT.

J is TRBJ2-3 and V is TRBV5-8, with D possibly being TRBD1 (6 bases). Trimming shortened V by 5 bases and J by 1 base, and 20 bases separated the two germline ends. CDR1 and CDR2 from the germline V gene are SGHTS and YDEGEE. The CDR3 extends over 17 amino acids. CDR3 residues: CASRRGRGRRGTDTQYF. The CDR3 DNA follows: TGTGCCAGCAGGCGAGGCAGGGGCCGTCGAGGCACAGATACGCAGTATTTT.

Only a few counts were recorded for this clone. The genes are TRBV27 and TRBJ2-1; 7 bases match TRBD1. This CDR3 comprises 11 residues. Germline lookup yields CDR1 MNHEY and CDR2 SMNVEV (reference sequence). J gave up 6 bases and V 7 bases, and 0 bases lay outside the gene matches. The CDR3 sequence is CASNRGNEQFF. The CDR3 nucleotides are TGTGCCAGCAACAGGGGCAATGAGCAGTTCTTC.

The chain links TRBV2 to TRBJ1-5; D possibly corresponds to TRBD1 (5 bases). V lost 7 bases and J 3 bases, leaving 19 bases between the germline ends. CDR3 length equals 16 residues. Germline assignment: CDR1 SNHLY and CDR2 FYNNEI. The CDR3 reads CASNGNSGLFNQPQHF. CDR3 DNA sequence: TGTGCCAGCAACGGGAATTCAGGGTTATTCAATCAGCCCCAGCATTTT. Full variable domain (rest looked up from reference TRBV2 and TRBJ1-5): EPEVTQTPSHQVTQMGQEVILRCVPISNHLYFYWYRQILGQKVEFLVSFYNNEISEKSEIFDDQFSVERPDGSNFTLKIRSTKLEDSAMYFCASNGNSGLFNQPQHFGDGTRLSIL.

The chain recombines TRBV5-5 with TRBJ2-7; TRBD1 agrees at 7 bases. J lost 0 bases, V lost 3 bases, and 6 bases had no gene match. The CDR3 consists of 15 residues. Germline lookup yields CDR1 SGHKS and CDR2 YYEKEE (reference sequence). CDR3 sequence reads: CASSYGDRLSYEQYF. The CDR3 bases are TGTGCCAGCAGCTATGGGGACAGACTCTCCTACGAGCAGTACTTC.

The V call is TRBV5-1, the J call TRBJ2-7; D might be TRBD2 (6 bases). The CDR3 contains 14 residues. V gave up 4 bases and J gave up 2 bases, with 13 bases separating them. Germline V CDR1 and CDR2: SGHRS, YFSETQ. The CDR3 coding sequence is TGCGCCAGCAGCATCCGGGACTGGACCTACGAGCAGTACTTC. Translating gives CASSIRDWTYEQYF.

The CDR3 reads CASSILGEGYTF. CDR3 nucleotides: TGTGCCAGTAGTATATTGGGGGAAGGCTACACCTTC. The genes are TRBV19 and TRBJ1-2; the D gene is possibly TRBD1 (5 bases). Germline CDR1 LNHDA, CDR2 SQIVND (reference sequence). This CDR3 spans 12 amino acids. V lost 2 bases and J lost 8, with 9 bases in between.

The V and J genes are TRBV10-1 and TRBJ2-7, with 8 bases identical to TRBD1. V lost 3 bases to trimming and J lost 5 bases; unmatched junction nucleotides: 6. The germline gives CDR1 WNHNN, CDR2 SYGVQD (reference sequence). There are 14 residues in the CDR3. DNA of the CDR3: TGCGCCAGCAGTGACCCGGACAGGGCCCACGAGCAGTACTTC. Translation: CASSDPDRAHEQYF.

J is TRBJ2-1 and V is TRBV28, with 10 bases aligning to TRBD2. The CDR3 sequence is 15 residues long. V was pared by 5 bases and J by 4 bases, with 5 bases of the junction left unmatched. Germline lookup yields CDR1 MDHEN and CDR2 SYDVKM. The DNA of the CDR3 is TGTGCCAGCAGTCCAGCTAGCGGGGGATACAATGAGCAGTTCTTC. Its translation: CASSPASGGYNEQFF. Based on the CDR3 plus reference TRBV28 and TRBJ2-1, the full variable domain is DVKVTQSSRYLVKRTGEKVFLECVQDMDHENMFWYRQDPGLGLRLIYFSYDVKMKEKGDIPEGYSVSREKKERFSLILESASTNQTSMYLCASSPASGGYNEQFFGPGTRLTVL.

The rearrangement joins TRBV7-9 to TRBJ2-2, with 7 bases aligning to TRBD2. V shed 1 base and J 6 bases; nucleotides not matched to a gene: 8. In germline, CDR1 is SEHNR, CDR2 FQNEAQ (reference sequence). The CDR3 length is 16 residues. The CDR3 DNA reads as TGTGCCAGCAGCTTAGGAGGCGGGAGTTGGTCCGGGGAGCTGTTTTTT. Its protein product is CASSLGGGSWSGELFF.

V usage is TRBV10-2 and J usage is TRBJ2-2; D is unclear. The V and J ends lost 6 bases and 6 bases respectively, with 23 bases between them. CDR3 length: 17 amino acids. CDR1 is WSHSY, CDR2 SAAADI, per germline. CDR3 in amino acids: CASSPVRGELTSGELFF. CDR3 DNA sequence: TGCGCCAGCAGCCCGGTACGTGGGGAACTCACGTCCGGGGAGCTGTTTTTT.

V is TRBV6-5 and J is TRBJ2-3; the D gene is possibly TRBD2 (5 bases). The V end was cut by 5 bases, the J end by 1 base, with 10 bases between. Germline values: CDR1 MNHEY, CDR2 SVGAGI. CDR3 length: 14 amino acids. CDR3 nucleotide sequence: TGTGCCAGCAGTCCGGACGGGGGCACAGATACGCAGTATTTT. Its translation: CASSPDGGTDTQYF.

The chain couples TRBV2 to TRBJ1-1; 7 positions agree with TRBD1. This CDR3 is 14 amino acids long. The ends lost 5 bases at V and 4 bases at J; junction bases unmatched: 7. Germline assignment: CDR1 SNHLY and CDR2 FYNNEI. The CDR3 here is CASSWDSRSTEAFF. CDR3 coding DNA: TGTGCCAGCAGTTGGGACAGCCGGAGCACTGAAGCTTTCTTT.

V is TRBV29-1 and J is TRBJ2-7; D is possibly TRBD2 (7 bases). CDR1 is SQVTM, CDR2 ANQGSEA, per germline. The V and J ends lost 8 bases and 6 bases respectively, with 20 bases between them. The CDR3 sequence is 13 residues long. In DNA, the CDR3 is TGCAGCCCTCGACCCGGGGGGCCGGTCGAGCAGTACTTC. It yields the protein CSPRPGGPVEQYF.